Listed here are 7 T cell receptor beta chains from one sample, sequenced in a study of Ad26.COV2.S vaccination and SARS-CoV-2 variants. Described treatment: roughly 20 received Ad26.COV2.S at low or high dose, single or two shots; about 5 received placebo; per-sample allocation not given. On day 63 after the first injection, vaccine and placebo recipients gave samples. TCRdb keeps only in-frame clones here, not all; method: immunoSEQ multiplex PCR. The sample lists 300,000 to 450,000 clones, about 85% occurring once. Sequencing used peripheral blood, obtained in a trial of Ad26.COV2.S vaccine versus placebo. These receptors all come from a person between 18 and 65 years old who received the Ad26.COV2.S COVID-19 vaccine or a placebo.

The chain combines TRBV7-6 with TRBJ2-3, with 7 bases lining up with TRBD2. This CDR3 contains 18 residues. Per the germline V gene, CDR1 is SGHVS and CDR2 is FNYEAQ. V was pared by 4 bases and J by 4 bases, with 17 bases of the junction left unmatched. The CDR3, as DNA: TGTGCCAGCAGCTCGACGCCCAGCTCGCGGACTAGGTCAGATACGCAGTATTTT. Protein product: CASSSTPSSRTRSDTQYF.

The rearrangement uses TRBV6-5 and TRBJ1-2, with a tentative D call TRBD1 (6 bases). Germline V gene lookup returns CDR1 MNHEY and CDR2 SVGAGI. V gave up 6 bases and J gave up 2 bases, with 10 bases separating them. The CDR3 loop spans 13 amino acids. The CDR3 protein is CASRGANNYGYTF. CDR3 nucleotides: TGTGCCAGCAGGGGGGCCAACAACTATGGCTACACCTTC.

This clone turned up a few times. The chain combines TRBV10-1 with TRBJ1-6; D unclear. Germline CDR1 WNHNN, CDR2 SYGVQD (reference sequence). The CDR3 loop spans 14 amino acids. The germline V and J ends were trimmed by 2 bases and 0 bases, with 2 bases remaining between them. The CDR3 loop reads CASSEGSYNSPLHF. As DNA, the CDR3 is TGCGCCAGCAGTGAGGGCTCCTATAATTCACCCCTCCACTTT.

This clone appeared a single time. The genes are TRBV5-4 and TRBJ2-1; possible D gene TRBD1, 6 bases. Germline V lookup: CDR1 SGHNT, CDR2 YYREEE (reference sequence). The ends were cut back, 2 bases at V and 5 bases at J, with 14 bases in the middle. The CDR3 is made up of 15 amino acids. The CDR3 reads CASSFQGNRDNEQFF. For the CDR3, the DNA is TGTGCCAGCAGCTTTCAGGGGAACAGGGACAATGAGCAGTTCTTC.

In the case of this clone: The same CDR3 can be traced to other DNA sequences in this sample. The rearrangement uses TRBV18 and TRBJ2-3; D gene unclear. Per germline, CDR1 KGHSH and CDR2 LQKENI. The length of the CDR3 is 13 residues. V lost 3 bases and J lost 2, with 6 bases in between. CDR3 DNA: TGTGCCAGCTCACCTGCCTCCACAGATACGCAGTATTTT. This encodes CASSPASTDTQYF.

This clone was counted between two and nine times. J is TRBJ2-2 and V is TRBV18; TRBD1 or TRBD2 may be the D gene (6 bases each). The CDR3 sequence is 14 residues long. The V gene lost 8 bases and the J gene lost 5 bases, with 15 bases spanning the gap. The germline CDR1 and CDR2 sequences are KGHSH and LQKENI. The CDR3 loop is CASTRGSGTGELFF. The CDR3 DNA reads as TGTGCCAGCACCAGGGGTAGCGGAACCGGGGAGCTGTTTTTT.

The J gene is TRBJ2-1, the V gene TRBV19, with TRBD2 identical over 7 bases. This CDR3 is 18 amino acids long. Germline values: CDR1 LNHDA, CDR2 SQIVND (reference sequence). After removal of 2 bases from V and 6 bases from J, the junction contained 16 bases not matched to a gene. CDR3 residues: CASSITRPGTTAFNEQFF. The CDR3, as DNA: TGTGCCAGTAGTATAACGCGCCCCGGGACTACCGCCTTCAATGAGCAGTTCTTC.